These 5 T cell receptor beta chains were sequenced from one sample in a study of T cell repertoires in cytomegalovirus infection. TCRdb processed the reads anew with MiXCR; each CDR3 protein has one entry. The profile shows around 180,000 distinct CDR3 sequences, 28% of them singletons. The sequenced sample was PBMCs. These TCRs come from a human donor in good health (CMV status not recorded). Some clones in this sample may be carry-over from other donors' samples.

This clonotype was counted between two and nine times. The CDR3 nucleotides read TGTGCCAGCAGCTTAGGGACCTTCGGTGAAGCTTTCTTT. Protein: CASSLGTFGEAFF. The chain uses TRBV7-9 and TRBJ1-1; D ambiguous. Germline CDR1 and CDR2: SEHNR and FQNEAQ (reference sequence). The CDR3 is made up of 13 amino acids. Trimming took 1 base from V and 7 from J, leaving 10 bases between them.

This clonotype was seen more than once but under ten times. This chain joins TRBV7-9 and TRBJ1-6; D is possibly TRBD1 (6 bases). This CDR3 comprises 15 residues. V was pared by 5 bases and J by 9 bases, with 17 bases between. Per germline, CDR1 SEHNR and CDR2 FQNEAQ (reference sequence). The CDR3 sequence: CASSVIQGQTSPLHF. DNA of the CDR3: TGTGCCAGCAGCGTAATTCAGGGGCAGACTTCACCCCTCCACTTT.

This clonotype was counted only a few times. J is TRBJ2-7 and V is TRBV6-5; possibly TRBD1 for D (6 bases). Germline assignment: CDR1 MNHEY and CDR2 SVGAGI. The CDR3 is 18 residues long. The V gene lost 6 bases and the J gene lost 3 bases, with 27 bases spanning the gap. CDR3 protein: CASSPQGVRLVGDYEQYF. CDR3 sequence (DNA): TGTGCCAGCAGCCCACAGGGCGTTCGGCTGGTTGGGGACTACGAGCAGTACTTC.

The rearrangement joins TRBV11-2 to TRBJ1-2; tentatively, D is TRBD1 (6 bases). This CDR3 is built from 14 residues. CDR1 and CDR2 from the germline V gene are SGHAT and FQNNGV. V gave up 4 bases and J gave up 6 bases, with 15 bases separating them. Written as DNA, the CDR3 is TGTGCCAGCAGCTCACCGGGACAAGACGATGGCTACACCTTC. It yields the protein CASSSPGQDDGYTF.

This clonotype was counted between two and nine times. This chain connects TRBV14 to TRBJ1-3; D is uncertain. From germline, CDR1 is SGHDN and CDR2 FVKESK. V lost 1 base, J lost 0 bases, and 7 bases lay in between. The CDR3 sequence is 15 residues long. This chain's CDR3 is CASSQGQFSGNTIYF. CDR3 DNA: TGTGCCAGCAGCCAAGGGCAGTTCTCTGGAAACACCATATATTTT.